Included here is one T cell receptor (beta chain) sequence, with context. The antigen is unknown. The approximately 120-subject validation cohort, separate from the 666-subject first cohort, included the donors. The sample comes from a study of cytomegalovirus exposure and HLA in healthy donors. Findings and limits, study-wide: Investigators reported 150 to 200 TCR beta chains as tied to cytomegalovirus. The TCR clusters that emerged in the first cohort tended, a later analysis found, to co-occur in the approximately 120 validation repertoires.

The assay was immunoSEQ multiplex PCR, and TCRdb's table has in-frame clones only and misses some. The repertoire consists of just under 150,000 clones, with roughly 87% occurring once and the leading ten covering 3.5% to 5.5%. Material: PBMCs. The receptor comes from a young man in good health and CMV-seropositive.

The CDR3 loop reads CASSLRHSDTQYF. CDR3 sequence (DNA): TGTGCCAGCAGCCTTAGACATTCAGATACGCAGTATTTT. The chain couples TRBV9 to TRBJ2-3; D unresolved. Germline V gives CDR1 SGDLS, CDR2 YYNGEE. The CDR3 contains 13 residues. Trimming cost V 4 bases and J 4 bases, with 10 bases left between them.